Detailed here is one T cell receptor beta chain. The antigen this receptor binds is unknown. No qualities accompany the bases; no much larger clone lies one base away. The data were obtained in a study of blood T cells in healthy people across ages (dated by TCRdb to between 2014 and 2017). About the study as a whole: In model experiments, roughly one uniquely barcoded TCR beta cDNA molecule per two T cells was captured by template switching. Age-related changes in TCR beta repertoire diversity were measured in the study by deep sequencing normalized with unique cDNA molecular identifiers. Four age groups were formed from the donors: young (average approximately 15 years), middle-aged (approximately 42), aged (approximately 60) and long-lived (around 82). To avoid experimental bias, donors of different ages were distributed randomly across sequencing lanes. The study analyzed two additional independent replicas of 1 million unique cDNA reads from the same blood draw for two donors, one aged 18 to 30 and one aged 80 or older. Points the paper makes about the study in general: As age increased, observed TCR beta diversity per million T cells dropped in a roughly linear way, and a significant reduction was already evident by age 40. Compared with the aged group, more naive CD4+ T cells, fewer expanded clones and increased TCR diversity were shown by the long-lived group, suggesting age selection. Since profiling was done on bulk unsorted PBMCs, naive and antigen-experienced compartments could not be conclusively compared. The CMV infection status of donors was not known, potentially confounding age-related changes in expanded clonotypes. The percentage of naive T cells measured by flow cytometry correlated strongly with observed TCR beta diversity. Estimates of total diversity based on one million sequenced T cells were considered lower bounds and underestimates.

Looking up the germline V gene yields CDR1 KGHDR and CDR2 SFDVKD. Including the terminal cysteine and phenylalanine, the CDR3 comprises 13 residues. The read is trimmed to its CDR3 DNA, 39 bases read in frame from base 1. The library was made by 5' RACE. This sample was sequenced with an Illumina HiSeq 2500. A second PCR of about 7 to 12 cycles was performed with a sample-barcoded 5' primer and a J-beta primer mix. Each TCR beta cDNA molecule received a unique molecular identifier from a template-switch 5' adaptor carrying 12 random nucleotides. Each sample yielded at least 2.5 million CDR3-containing paired-end reads. First-strand cDNA synthesis was performed from all RNA using the Mint cDNA synthesis kit, with priming by a TRBC-specific oligonucleotide. All cDNA was treated with uracil-DNA glycosylase and then went through a first 18-cycle PCR with the universal primers M1SS and BC2_uni_R. Per the source publication's procedure: For normalization, 1 million high-quality reads were randomly selected from each sample, with every read carrying a distinct molecular identifier. Instead of being binned into consensus sequences, reads with shared molecular identifiers were discarded. MiTCR, run with a Q25 quality threshold and the strictest error-elimination algorithm, handled CDR3 identification, clonotype clustering and error correction. Lower-bound total TCR beta diversity was estimated with a nonparametric unseen species model using Euler transformation. Through fastp at Q25 and MiXCR, TCRdb rebuilt clones from the public reads, retaining in-frame beta chains. For every CDR3 protein sequence, its rows merge into one entry that carries the most common genes and DNA. TCRdb assigned the V and J calls; the authors' analysis was not used. The sample table records about 780,000 distinct CDR3 sequences; 46% of these occur just once. The biggest ten clones account for approximately 18% of the sample.

The donors were roughly 39 Caucasian individuals from Russia, aged roughly 6 to 100 years, who were systemically healthy. About 10 milliliters of peripheral blood were drawn from each donor into EDTA-treated Vacutainer tubes. Ficoll-Paque density-gradient centrifugation was used to isolate PBMCs, with at least 6.5 million per sample. Trizol reagent was used to extract total RNA from PBMCs, with at least 6 micrograms per sample. The percentages of naive CD45RAhigh/CD27high T cells were determined by flow cytometry on a PBMC aliquot from every donor. Here the chain combines TRBV24-1 and TRBJ2-4, with TRBD2 tentatively as D gene (6 bases match). The end of the DNA fits TRBJ2-7 better, so the J call may be wrong. Input material: blood. The TCR was taken from a man older than 75 in good health. The DNA sequence reads TGTGCCACCAGTGAGCCCGGGAGTGACGAGCAGTACTTC. The resulting protein is CATSEPGSDEQYF.